One and the same sample provided the 25 T cell receptor beta chains below, sequenced in a study of T cell responses to AZD1222 COVID-19 vaccine. Clones were sequenced by immunoSEQ multiplex PCR, and TCRdb holds only the in-frame ones, with some missing. This sample has roughly 140,000 clones, with 90% to 95% found just once. The sequences come from peripheral blood, collected after recovery from COVID-19. The origin of the receptors is an adult who had recovered from COVID-19.

The CDR3 here is CSLRGAGGTQYF. The CDR3 nucleotides are TGCAGCTTGCGGGGGGCTGGCGGGACCCAGTACTTC. The chain carries TRBV29-1 and TRBJ2-5, with 8 bases that match TRBD2. J was trimmed by 7 bases and V by 8 bases; bases with no gene match: 9. Per germline, CDR1 SQVTM and CDR2 ANQGSEA. The CDR3 length is 12 residues.

The gene calls are TRBV5-1 and TRBJ1-1; TRBD1 matches at 9 bases. This CDR3 has 15 residues. Germline V gene lookup returns CDR1 SGHRS and CDR2 YFSETQ. V was clipped by 0 bases and J by 4 bases; unmatched bases: 4. In nucleotides, the CDR3 is TGCGCCAGCAGCTTGGGAGGACAGGGGCCCACTGAAGCTTTCTTT. This codes for CASSLGGQGPTEAFF.

The count of this clone is one. The genes are TRBV10-3 and TRBJ2-5; no clear D gene. The CDR3 is 14 amino acids. V shed 2 bases and J shed 2 bases, with 9 bases lying between them. The germline V gene has CDR1 ENHRY and CDR2 SYGVKD. For the CDR3, the DNA is TGTGCCATCAGTGAGCAACAGATTCAAGAGACCCAGTACTTC. The encoded protein is CAISEQQIQETQYF.

V usage is TRBV4-1 and J usage is TRBJ2-2; either TRBD1 or TRBD2 may fit D (5 bases each). V was cut by 3 bases and J by 1 base, with 15 bases left in between. The length of the CDR3 is 17 residues. Germline-derived CDR1 and CDR2 are MGHRA and YSYEKL. The CDR3 sequence: CASSQKPGQVNTGELFF. CDR3 DNA: TGCGCCAGCAGCCAGAAACCGGGGCAAGTGAACACCGGGGAGCTGTTTTTT.

This rearrangement joins TRBV9 to TRBJ2-1; 7 bases fit TRBD2. This CDR3 region has 13 residues. Unmatched junction bases numbered 6, after V lost 4 bases and J lost 8 bases. The germline CDR1 and CDR2 sequences are SGDLS and YYNGEE. The chain's CDR3 is CASSLSGHYEQFF. In DNA form, the CDR3 reads TGTGCCAGCAGCCTTAGCGGGCATTATGAGCAGTTCTTC.

The chain is built from TRBV11-2 and TRBJ2-7; D is ambiguous. Trimming removed 3 bases from V and 5 bases from J, with 17 bases in between. CDR3 size: 15 residues. The germline V gene encodes CDR1 SGHAT and CDR2 FQNNGV. CDR3 residues: CASSLTTTVTHEQYF. CDR3 nucleotides: TGTGCCAGCAGCTTGACCACCACCGTAACCCACGAGCAGTACTTC.

The chain uses TRBV15 and TRBJ2-7; 8 bases agree with TRBD2. Germline CDR1 and CDR2: LNHNV and YYDKDF (reference sequence). Trimming at V came to 1 base and at J to 3 bases, leaving 2 bases not matched to a gene. The CDR3 is 14 amino acids. CDR3 DNA: TGTGCCACCAGCAGAGGCAGCGGGAGCTACGAGCAGTACTTC. Amino acid sequence: CATSRGSGSYEQYF.

This chain uses TRBV7-6 with TRBJ2-2; perhaps TRBD2 as D (5 bases). The germline CDR1 and CDR2 sequences are SGHVS and FNYEAQ. The CDR3 contains 17 residues. Trimming took 3 bases from V and 3 from J, leaving 17 bases between them. The CDR3 protein is CASSLWPGSRDTGELFF. The DNA for the CDR3 is TGTGCCAGCAGCTTGTGGCCGGGGAGTAGGGACACCGGGGAGCTGTTTTTT. The whole variable domain, filled in from reference TRBV7-6 and TRBJ2-2, reads GAGVSQSPRYKVTKRGQDVALRCDPISGHVSLYWYRQALGQGPEFLTYFNYEAQQDKSGLPNDRFSAERPEGSISTLTIQRTEQRDSAMYRCASSLWPGSRDTGELFFGEGSRLTVL.

This clone has just one count. The chain employs TRBV19 and TRBJ1-2, with D unresolved. Trimming took off 3 bases at V and 2 bases at J, with 10 bases between the two ends. This CDR3 has 14 amino acids. Looked up from germline, CDR1 is LNHDA and CDR2 is SQIVND (reference sequence). Here the CDR3 DNA reads TGTGCCAGTAGTATGTGGGAGGCGAACTATGGCTACACCTTC. Translated: CASSMWEANYGYTF.

The chain is built from TRBV14 and TRBJ2-1, with 8 positions matching TRBD2. CDR3 length equals 13 residues. Germline CDR1 SGHDN, CDR2 FVKESK. J gave up 10 bases and V 4 bases, and 6 bases lay outside the gene matches. CDR3 sequence (DNA): TGTGCCAGCAGCCCTGGCTTAGCGGGAGAGCAGTTCTTC. It encodes CASSPGLAGEQFF.

The CDR3 bases are TGTGCCAGCTCACCACCGGGGAACAGGGGCTCTGGAAACACCATATATTTT. This translates into CASSPPGNRGSGNTIYF. V gene TRBV18 combines with J gene TRBJ1-3; 7 bases agree with TRBD1. Trimming took 0 bases from V and 0 from J; bases not matched to a gene: 5. Per the germline V gene, CDR1 is KGHSH and CDR2 is LQKENI. The CDR3 consists of 17 residues.

The rearrangement uses TRBV25-1 and TRBJ2-1, with TRBD2 matching over 9 bases. CDR1 and CDR2 (germline): MGHDK, SYGVNS. The CDR3 runs to 14 residues. J was trimmed by 6 bases and V by 4 bases; bases with no gene match: 4. The CDR3 sequence is CASSVAGAINEQFF. The CDR3 bases are TGTGCCAGCAGTGTAGCGGGAGCAATCAATGAGCAGTTCTTC.

CDR3 in amino acids: CASMGPTNQPQHF. Written as DNA, the CDR3 is TGTGCCAGTATGGGACCGACCAATCAGCCCCAGCATTTT. The chain is built from TRBV24-1 and TRBJ1-5; a possible D gene is TRBD1 (5 bases). CDR3 length: 13 amino acids. Germline loops: CDR1 KGHDR, CDR2 SFDVKD. Deletions cut 11 bases from V and 3 bases from J, with 13 bases between.

J is TRBJ1-1 and V is TRBV5-1; D is possibly TRBD1 (6 bases). CDR3 size: 14 residues. Trimming left V 0 bases short and J 7 bases short, with 13 bases between. Germline CDR1 is SGHRS and CDR2 is YFSETQ. CDR3 DNA sequence: TGCGCCAGCAGCTTGGCCCGGGGGGGCCTTGAAGCTTTCTTT. It is translated as CASSLARGGLEAFF.

The V call is TRBV7-9, the J call TRBJ2-7, with 8 positions matching TRBD1. Germline CDR1 reads SEHNR; CDR2 reads FQNEAQ (reference sequence). The CDR3 sequence is 13 residues long. The ends lost 7 bases at V and 7 bases at J; junction bases unmatched: 9. DNA for the CDR3: TGTGCCAGCACCCTTCAGGGGGCAGGAGAGCAGTACTTC. Protein: CASTLQGAGEQYF.

The V call is TRBV19, the J call TRBJ1-6; 8 bases agree with TRBD1. Germline V gene data show CDR1 as LNHDA and CDR2 as SQIVND (reference sequence). Trimming at V came to 6 bases and at J to 9 bases, leaving 7 bases not matched to a gene. The length of the CDR3 is 14 residues. Written as DNA, the CDR3 is TGTGCCAGTAGCCCCGGACAGGGCTCTTCACCCCTCCACTTT. Its protein is CASSPGQGSSPLHF.

The CDR3 DNA is TGTGCCAGCAGTCCCACTCGGGACAGGGGACTTGGAAACACCATATATTTT. Translated: CASSPTRDRGLGNTIYF. The gene calls are TRBV3-1 (or the pseudogene TRBV3-2) and TRBJ1-3, with 10 bases identical to TRBD1. The CDR3 is 17 amino acids. Losses at the gene ends were 6 bases for V and 3 bases for J; bases not matched to a gene: 11. The V gene's germline CDR1 is LGHDT and CDR2 YNNKEL (reference sequence).

In this sample, this clone turned up once. The chain employs TRBV10-3 and TRBJ2-1; 9 bases align to TRBD2. J gave up 0 bases and V 6 bases, and 15 bases lay outside the gene matches. The CDR3 runs to 19 residues. Germline-derived CDR1 and CDR2 are ENHRY and SYGVKD. CDR3 residues: CAIRKEASGTLSSYNEQFF. The CDR3 DNA sequence: TGTGCCATCAGGAAGGAGGCTAGCGGGACTCTGAGCTCCTACAATGAGCAGTTCTTC.

CDR3 sequence (DNA): TGCAGTGCTAGAGTAAAGGCCCAGTACTTC. Translating gives CSARVKAQYF. This chain connects TRBV20-1 to TRBJ2-5, with D unresolved. This CDR3 has 10 residues. Germline V lookup: CDR1 DFQATT, CDR2 SNEGSKA (reference sequence). Trimming stripped 1 base from V and 9 bases from J, with 6 bases between.

This clone was picked up one time. One end of the junction is discordant with germline, which a read error may explain. The V call is TRBV7-2, the J call TRBJ2-5; tentatively, D is TRBD2 (6 bases). CDR1 SGHTA and CDR2 FQGNSA come from the germline V gene. The length of the CDR3 is 16 residues. CDR3 sequence: CASSLEERAIQGTQYF. The CDR3 DNA is TGTGCCAGCAGCTTAGAGGAGCGGGCCATCCAAGGGACCCAGTACTTC.

Remarks on this clone: In the same sample, other DNA sequences code for this CDR3. The chain joins TRBV4-1 to TRBJ2-7; 7 bases match TRBD2. Germline lookup yields CDR1 MGHRA and CDR2 YSYEKL. With V trimmed by 2 bases and J by 0 bases, 4 bases remained unmatched. CDR3 length: 15 amino acids. The CDR3 protein is CASSQTASGSYEQYF. The DNA of the CDR3 is TGCGCCAGCAGCCAAACGGCTAGCGGCTCCTACGAGCAGTACTTC.

The chain joins TRBV28 to TRBJ1-2, with D perhaps TRBD1 (6 bases). The germline CDR1 and CDR2 sequences are MDHEN and SYDVKM. This CDR3 is 14 amino acids long. V dropped 3 bases and J dropped 4 bases, with 12 bases sitting between them. CDR3 in amino acids: CASSFGDRFYGYTF. The CDR3 DNA sequence: TGTGCCAGCAGTTTCGGCGACAGGTTCTATGGCTACACCTTC.

The chain couples TRBV5-8 to TRBJ2-7, with TRBD1 identical over 9 bases. With 3 bases clipped from V and 5 bases from J, the junction kept 6 bases outside the gene matches. The CDR3 is made up of 14 amino acids. CDR1 and CDR2 from the germline V gene are SGHTS and YDEGEE. In DNA, the CDR3 is TGTGCCAGCAGCTCGTACAGGGGGCCGGACGAGCAGTACTTC. This translates into CASSSYRGPDEQYF.

The V call is TRBV5-1, the J call TRBJ2-1; D is uncertain. The ends were cut back, 4 bases at V and 6 bases at J, with 5 bases in the middle. Per the germline V gene, CDR1 is SGHRS and CDR2 is YFSETQ. The CDR3 consists of 11 residues. The CDR3 loop reads CASSLINEQFF. In DNA, the CDR3 is TGCGCCAGCAGCCTGATCAATGAGCAGTTCTTC. The variable domain in full, with the rest retrieved from reference TRBV5-1 and TRBJ2-1, is KAGVTQTPRYLIKTRGQQVTLSCSPISGHRSVSWYQQTPGQGLQFLFEYFSETQRNKGNFPGRFSGRQFSNSRSEMNVSTLELGDSALYLCASSLINEQFFGPGTRLTVL.

The chain carries TRBV3-1 (or the pseudogene TRBV3-2) and TRBJ2-3, with 8 bases matching TRBD2. Germline CDR1 reads LGHDT; CDR2 reads YNNKEL (reference sequence). Trimming removed 3 bases from V and 4 bases from J; junction bases left unmatched: 6. The CDR3 is made up of 15 amino acids. The CDR3 DNA reads TGTGCCAGCAGCCACTGGGCGGGAGGAGCAGATACGCAGTATTTT. Residues: CASSHWAGGADTQYF.